The present TCR beta chain was sequenced within a study of T cell responses to AZD1222 COVID-19 vaccine. Profiling relied on immunoSEQ multiplex PCR, and the TCRdb table lists in-frame clones only, not all of them. This sample has 100,000 to 150,000 clones, with about 88% found just once. Deletions cut 1 base from V and 4 bases from J, with 13 bases between. The CDR3 has 15 residues. Germline CDR1 and CDR2: LNHDA and SQIVND (reference sequence). The gene calls are TRBV19 and TRBJ1-2, with a tentative D call TRBD1 (5 bases). The sample consisted of peripheral blood, taken on day 0 of AZD1222 vaccination. The clonotype was recovered from an adult in good health. The CDR3 loop reads CASSIVLGVTYGYTF. CDR3 bases: TGTGCCAGTAGTATAGTGTTAGGGGTTACCTATGGCTACACCTTC.